A selection of T cell receptor beta chains follows, all from one sample in a study of radiotherapy plus CTLA-4 blockade in lung cancer. Sequencing was performed with immunoSEQ multiplex PCR; in TCRdb, only in-frame clones are kept and a portion is missing. The table has 65,000 to 90,000 clones, 87% seen once. Sequenced here: peripheral blood, sampled from a patient treated with radiotherapy plus ipilimumab. The receptors were gathered from a human donor with non-small cell lung cancer that progressed on radiotherapy plus ipilimumab. Each CDR3 is given with its conserved first and last residue.

v_gene,len,j_gene,CDR3aa
TRBV27,16,TRBJ1-1,CASSSRKTAANTEAFF
TRBV13,18,TRBJ2-5,CASSPSGRMLPGGETQYF
TRBV19,16,TRBJ2-3,CASSKPGLAGTDTQYF
TRBV28,12,TRBJ2-3,CASSYGADTQYF
TRBV6-6,15,TRBJ2-1,CASSYGGQPYNEQFF
TRBV10-3,13,TRBJ1-1,CAISARMNTEAFF
TRBV21-1,16,TRBJ2-1,CASSKVGASWYNEQFF
TRBV7-8,13,TRBJ2-5,CASSLGIGETQYF
TRBV7-8,15,TRBJ1-5,CASSSLTGSNQPQHF
TRBV5-4,16,TRBJ2-3,CASSLGLAGVADTQYF
TRBV20-1,10,TRBJ1-1,CSGFHTEAFF
TRBV27,15,TRBJ1-1,CASSLSSRRTTEAFF
TRBV5-1,14,TRBJ2-7,CASSPLGHPYEQYF
TRBV5-1,14,TRBJ2-1,CASSLRTSGIGQFF
TRBV7-9,17,TRBJ2-3,CASSQGRIAGSTDTQYF
TRBV4-1,14,TRBJ2-1,CASSQPGFRNEQFF
TRBV7-2,14,TRBJ2-1,CASNKGLTYNEQFF
TRBV5-1,15,TRBJ1-1,CASSFGRSMNTEAFF
TRBV6-5,15,TRBJ2-3,CASSYRAGNTDTQYF
TRBV25-1,11,TRBJ1-1,CATDAGDRAFF
TRBV6-5,15,TRBJ1-3,CASSYGTNSGNTIYF
TRBV5-1,15,TRBJ2-3,CASSLWGQGPDTQYF
TRBV29-1,12,TRBJ1-1,CSVGRMNTEAFF
TRBV6-5,13,TRBJ1-1,CASSYSENTEAFF
TRBV7-9,12,TRBJ2-7,CASSLETNEQYF
TRBV15,13,TRBJ2-7,CATSREGLGEQYF
TRBV19,14,TRBJ2-1,CASSMGENYNEQFF
TRBV7-2,17,TRBJ2-1,CASSRSSLTPGYNEQFF
TRBV7-2,18,TRBJ2-3,CASSLVPPELKFADTQYF
TRBV9,16,TRBJ2-2,CASSVEVITYTGELFF
TRBV7-8,20,TRBJ2-1,CASSLAFVAGLAGGTNEQFF
TRBV28,14,TRBJ1-2,CASSLDGTAYGYTF
TRBV29-1,11,TRBJ1-1,CRGQGATEAFF
TRBV19,16,TRBJ2-3,CASSIESGRATDTQYF
TRBV4-2,13,TRBJ1-5,CASSQELNQPQHF
TRBV6-1,14,TRBJ2-5,CASRRTGAAETQYF
TRBV2,16,TRBJ2-1,CASSGLAGSLGNEQFF
TRBV6-5,16,TRBJ2-7,CASSSRPGTGGYEQYF
TRBV13,15,TRBJ1-1,CASSGQGILNTEAFF
TRBV19,14,TRBJ2-1,CASSKSGEYNEQFF
TRBV9,15,TRBJ1-1,CASSVEKGGYTEAFF